The present entry profiles one TCR beta chain with its context. Its antigen remains unidentified. This CDR3 is built from 13 residues. CDR1 is WSHSY and CDR2 is SAAADI in the germline V gene. V shed 8 bases and J shed 4 bases, with 14 bases lying between them. Investigators divided CD4+ cells into CD45RA+ naive and CD45RA-negative memory subsets. Sequencing used immunoSEQ multiplex PCR; TCRdb keeps in-frame clones, though not all of them. The profile covers 2.5 million or so clones, with roughly nine tenths appearing a single time and under 0.15% taken by the ten largest. This specimen belongs to a study of shared clonotypes between healthy human individuals. Overall study findings and caveats: It was observed that 4% to 6% of naive CD4 clonotypes were shared across a handful of donors. Donor scarcity curtailed the genetic and exposure-history diversity represented herein. Clonotypes shared by all four donors outscored non-shared clonotypes in generation probability.

Sequencing was performed on naive CD4+ T cells sorted from blood. The subset: CD45RA+ positively selected. The receptor was derived from a man between 18 and 35 years old in good health. This rearrangement joins TRBV10-2 to TRBJ1-2, with D perhaps matching TRBD1 (5 bases). The CDR3 nucleotides read TGCGCCAGCTCATTTGGGGCAGTCTATGGCTACACCTTC. Translated, it gives CASSFGAVYGYTF.